This TCR beta chain comes out of a study of blood T cell repertoires in COVID-19. V lost 2 bases, J lost 4 bases, and 11 bases lay in between. There are 13 residues in the CDR3. Germline V CDR1 and CDR2: GTSNPN, SVGIG (reference sequence). Sequencing used immunoSEQ multiplex PCR; TCRdb keeps in-frame clones, though not all of them. Of under 200,000 clones listed, 90% are singletons. The chain recombines TRBV30 with TRBJ2-5; D may be TRBD2 (6 bases). Material for sequencing was peripheral blood. This sequence was found in a man over 45 with acute or convalescent COVID-19. CDR3 in DNA: TGTGCCTGGAGTAGGGACTGGTCAGAGACCCAGTACTTC. Its translation: CAWSRDWSETQYF. Full variable domain (outside the CDR3, taken from reference TRBV30 and TRBJ2-5): SQTIHQWPATLVQPVGSPLSLECTVEGTSNPNLYWYRQAAGRGLQLLFYSVGIGQISSEVPQNLSASRPQDRQFILSSKKLLLSDSGFYLCAWSRDWSETQYFGPGTRLLVL.